This entry lists 13 T cell receptor beta chains sequenced from one sample in a study of molecular identifiers for immune sequencing clone quantification. TCRdb called the PCR reads again in MiXCR, with one record for every CDR3 protein. The data show a few hundred thousand distinct CDR3 sequences, under 25% seen once. The sequenced sample was naive CD8+ T cells from blood, with Jurkat cell RNA spiked in. As to subset: FACS-sorted CD8+CD4-CCR7+CD45RA+ naive T cells. The receptor set was obtained from a human donor in good health. Some libraries in this study had Jurkat cell RNA spiked in.

The V gene is TRBV2, the J gene TRBJ2-7; 10 bases are a match to TRBD2. The CDR3 is made up of 16 amino acids. The J segment lost 3 bases and the V segment lost 0 bases, leaving 5 bases of the junction unmatched. The V gene's germline CDR1 is SNHLY and CDR2 FYNNEI. The CDR3 sequence is CASSEAPGTSDYEQYF. DNA of the CDR3: TGTGCCAGCAGTGAAGCCCCCGGGACTAGCGACTACGAGCAGTACTTC.

In this sample, this clonotype turned up many times. This sequence joins TRBV6-5 and TRBJ2-7; the match to TRBD1 covers 9 bases. The CDR3 runs 14 residues. Per germline, CDR1 MNHEY and CDR2 SVGAGI. The junction had 4 bases not matched to a gene; V was cut back by 2 bases and J by 5 bases. The CDR3 spells CASSYQTGGNEQYF. The CDR3 DNA reads TGTGCCAGCAGTTACCAGACAGGGGGTAACGAGCAGTACTTC.

This clonotype was seen ten or more times. The V call is TRBV27, the J call TRBJ2-5; 9 bases are a match to TRBD2. The CDR3 has 15 amino acids. Germline V gene lookup returns CDR1 MNHEY and CDR2 SMNVEV (reference sequence). V gave up 4 bases and J gave up 1 base; unmatched junction bases: 4. The CDR3 DNA is TGTGCCAGCAGTTCCAGACTAGCGGTCCAAGAGACCCAGTACTTC. Its translation: CASSSRLAVQETQYF.

The chain couples TRBV20-1 to TRBJ2-7; D uncertain. Trimming took off 1 base at V and 2 bases at J, with 18 bases between the two ends. Germline CDR1 reads DFQATT; CDR2 reads SNEGSKA (reference sequence). The CDR3 totals 16 residues. The CDR3 spells CSARVSGTVTTYEQYF. In nucleotides, the CDR3 is TGCAGTGCTAGAGTTTCAGGAACGGTAACCACCTACGAGCAGTACTTC.

This chain links TRBV7-9 with TRBJ2-4; weak D call: TRBD2 (5 bases). The CDR3 is 15 residues long. V lost 3 bases, J lost 3 bases, and 12 bases lay in between. CDR1 is SEHNR, CDR2 FQNEAQ, per germline (reference sequence). CDR3 DNA: TGTGCCAGCAGCTTCCCGGGATTCGGCAAAAACATTCAGTACTTC. Encoded protein: CASSFPGFGKNIQYF.

This clonotype was observed a few times. The V gene is TRBV12-3 or TRBV12-4, the J gene TRBJ2-3; the match to TRBD2 covers 12 bases. The CDR3 runs to 16 residues. Losses at the gene ends were 6 bases for V and 2 bases for J; bases not matched to a gene: 6. CDR3 bases: TGTGCCAGCAGAACCGGACTAGCGGGGTACACAGATACGCAGTATTTT. Amino acid sequence: CASRTGLAGYTDTQYF.

This clonotype has more than one count but fewer than ten. The chain joins TRBV9 to TRBJ2-3; 7 bases fit TRBD2. CDR1 and CDR2 from the germline V gene are SGDLS and YYNGEE. CDR3 length: 14 amino acids. V dropped 3 bases and J dropped 0; count of bases not matched to a gene: 1. The CDR3 spells CASSGAGSTDTQYF. CDR3 coding DNA: TGTGCCAGCAGCGGAGCGGGGAGCACAGATACGCAGTATTTT.

Notes on this clonotype: A much larger clone is a single base away; this may be a read error. V is TRBV12-3 or TRBV12-4 and J is TRBJ2-5; a possible D gene is TRBD2 (5 bases). The germline V and J ends were trimmed by 1 base and 4 bases, with 16 bases remaining between them. This CDR3 comprises 16 residues. The DNA for the CDR3 is TGTGCCAGCAGTTTAGGGCTAGCTCTTGAGCCAGAGACCCAGTACTTC. It is translated as CASSLGLALEPETQYF.

The chain employs TRBV5-6 and TRBJ2-3; D is possibly TRBD2 (6 bases). Germline V gives CDR1 SGHDT, CDR2 YYEEEE. CDR3 length equals 11 residues. Trimming left V 0 bases short and J 11 bases short, with 7 bases between. The CDR3 is CASSLGEEQYF. Written as DNA, the CDR3 is TGTGCCAGCAGCTTGGGGGAGGAGCAGTATTTT.

The V gene is TRBV5-1, the J gene TRBJ2-3, with 7 bases that match TRBD2. Germline lookup yields CDR1 SGHRS and CDR2 YFSETQ. This CDR3 spans 16 amino acids. V lost 0 bases and J lost 6; bases outside the gene matches: 10. CDR3 sequence reads: CASSLDQRGLGDTQYF. The CDR3 DNA follows: TGCGCCAGCAGCTTGGACCAGCGGGGCCTCGGGGATACGCAGTATTTT.

As for this clonotype: The junction shows a germline mismatch at one end, possibly a read error. The chain has TRBV19 and TRBJ1-3; 10 positions match TRBD1. This CDR3 comprises 17 residues. The germline V gene encodes CDR1 LNHDA and CDR2 SQIVND (reference sequence). The CDR3 DNA is TGTGCCAGTGCCAACCGGGACAGGGGAACAACTGGAAACACCACATATTTT. It translates to CASANRDRGTTGNTTYF.

This clonotype was seen more than once but under ten times. The gene calls are TRBV20-1 and TRBJ1-1; unclear D gene. Germline-derived CDR1 and CDR2 are DFQATT and SNEGSKA (reference sequence). The CDR3 runs to 12 residues. Trimming pared 0 bases from V and 4 bases from J, leaving 6 bases between. Here the CDR3 DNA reads TGCAGTGCTAGAGAGGGGAGCACTGAAGCTTTCTTT. The encoded protein is CSAREGSTEAFF.

This clonotype was counted ten times or more. The J gene is TRBJ2-7, the V gene TRBV7-9; 12 bases are a match to TRBD2. CDR1 is SEHNR and CDR2 is FQNEAQ in the germline V gene (reference sequence). V shed 6 bases, J shed 2 bases, and the junction held 5 bases outside the gene matches. CDR3 length equals 15 residues. The CDR3 sequence is CASSSGLAGTYEQYF. The CDR3 DNA reads TGTGCCAGCAGTTCCGGACTAGCGGGGACCTACGAGCAGTACTTC.